This T cell receptor beta chain was obtained from a study of radiotherapy plus CTLA-4 blockade in lung cancer. Study results and caveats: In blood, TCR clones derived from the tumor expanded after radiotherapy plus ipilimumab. Reports identified early blood T cell clone dynamics, with interferon-beta, as the best response predictor.

The repertoire was sequenced with immunoSEQ multiplex PCR; TCRdb's copy has only in-frame clones and lacks some. The sample yields about 110,000 clones, about 85% seen once. The study treated chemo-refractory metastatic non-small-cell lung cancer patients with focal radiation plus ipilimumab CTLA-4 blockade. The CDR3 extends over 15 amino acids. CDR1 and CDR2 from the germline V gene are LGHNA and YNFKEQ. As regards this clone: Its antigen is not known. A junction end diverges from the germline sequence, so it may reflect a read error.

The specimen comprised peripheral blood, sampled from a patient treated with radiotherapy plus ipilimumab. The sequence derives from a human donor with non-small cell lung cancer that progressed on radiotherapy plus ipilimumab. Some clones in this sample may be carry-over from other donors' samples. The V gene is TRBV4-2, the J gene TRBJ1-1; D gene uncertain. The CDR3 protein is CASGQAGGGHTEAFF. The DNA for the CDR3 is TGTGCCAGCGGCCAAGCGGGCGGAGGACACACTGAAGCTTTCTTT.